Below are 29 T cell receptor beta chains sequenced from a single sample in a study of T cell clonality in common variable immunodeficiency. Some clones are missing from TCRdb's copy, which holds only in-frame ones; the method was immunoSEQ multiplex PCR. There are some 50,000 clones in the sample, none observed a single time. Material for sequencing was peripheral blood mononuclear cells. Receptors originate from a person aged 18 to 75 in good health.

The table lists this clone with a few counts. The missing CDR3 end, 3 residues past where the read stops, is filled in from the germline J gene. This sample also contains other DNA sequences that code for the same CDR3. This chain connects TRBV5-1 to TRBJ1-1; possibly TRBD1 for D (6 bases). The CDR3 totals 16 residues. Germline loops: CDR1 SGHRS, CDR2 YFSETQ. CDR3 region: CASSYWFSGEGETAFF. Partial CDR3 DNA: TGCGCCAGCAGCTATTGGTTTTCAGGGGAGGGAGAGACC.

This clone appeared many times. The read terminates 3 residues ahead of where the CDR3 ends, so the germline J gene completes it. The chain recombines TRBV6-1 with TRBJ1-2; 11 bases agree with TRBD1. The CDR3 has 14 residues. CDR1 and CDR2 from the germline V gene are MNHNS and SASEGT. The CDR3 DNA, read in part, is TGTGCCAGCAGTGAGGACAGGGGGCGATTGGGC. The encoded protein is CASSEDRGRLG. The complete CDR3 protein is CASSEDRGRLGYTF.

This clone was seen ten or more times. The read is 3 residues too short to cover the CDR3 end, so that end is filled in from the germline J gene. The chain joins TRBV18 to TRBJ2-3; 12 bases fit TRBD2. With V trimmed by 5 bases and J by 1 base, 10 bases remained unmatched. CDR1 is KGHSH and CDR2 is LQKENI in the germline V gene. The length of the CDR3 is 18 residues. CDR3: CASSMKTRLAGGTDTQYF. Incomplete CDR3 DNA: TGTGCCAGCTCAATGAAAACCCGACTAGCGGGGGGCACAGATACG.

This clone was seen a few times. The read ends 3 residues early relative to the CDR3; the germline J gene fills the gap. The rearrangement links TRBV18 to TRBJ1-1, with 7 positions matching TRBD1. CDR1 and CDR2 (germline): KGHSH, LQKENI. J gave up 2 bases and V 6 bases, and 9 bases lay outside the gene matches. The CDR3 totals 15 residues. The CDR3 here is CASSTAGQTNTEAFF. Incomplete CDR3 DNA: TGTGCCAGCTCGACAGCGGGACAGACTAACACTGAA. Together with reference TRBV18 and TRBJ1-1, the CDR3 gives the full variable domain: NAGVMQNPRHLVRRRGQEARLRCSPMKGHSHVYWYRQLPEEGLKFMVYLQKENIIDESGMPKERFSAEFPKEGPSILRIQQVVRGDSAAYFCASSTAGQTNTEAFFGQGTRLTVV.

This clone was detected a few times. The CDR3 end falls 3 residues outside the read, so it is completed with the germline J gene. The chain employs TRBV5-1 and TRBJ2-7; the D gene is possibly TRBD1 (6 bases). This CDR3 contains 15 residues. Trimming took 0 bases from V and 0 from J, leaving 10 bases between them. Looked up from germline, CDR1 is SGHRS and CDR2 is YFSETQ. The CDR3 bases that were read are TGCGCCAGCAGCTTGGCGGGACAAAGCTCCTACGAG. Encoded protein: CASSLAGQSSYE. Given in full, the CDR3 is CASSLAGQSSYEQYF.

This clone showed up many times. The read is 3 residues too short to cover the CDR3 end, so that end is filled in from the germline J gene. This chain connects TRBV5-1 to TRBJ2-2; 9 positions agree with TRBD2. After removal of 6 bases from V and 0 bases from J, the junction contained 15 bases not matched to a gene. CDR3 length: 19 amino acids. CDR1 SGHRS and CDR2 YFSETQ come from the germline V gene. CDR3 loop: CASTLWDSGGPSNTGELFF. CDR3 DNA, as far as it was read: TGCGCCAGCACCCTATGGGATAGCGGGGGCCCTTCGAACACCGGGGAG.

This clone was counted many times. The read terminates 3 residues before the CDR3 end, so the remaining end is supplied by the germline J gene. The chain combines TRBV18 with TRBJ2-2; D gene ambiguous. CDR3 length: 13 amino acids. Germline values: CDR1 KGHSH, CDR2 LQKENI. CDR3 region: CASSPPNNSPLFF. The CDR3 DNA, read in part, is TGTGCCAGCTCACCTCCGAACAATTCACCG.

This clone appeared a few times. The read terminates 3 residues ahead of where the CDR3 ends, so the germline J gene completes it. J is TRBJ2-4 and V is TRBV18, with D perhaps matching TRBD1 (6 bases). CDR1 is KGHSH and CDR2 is LQKENI in the germline V gene. The CDR3 length is 16 residues. CDR3 DNA (partial): TGTGCCAGCTCACCCACCGTGGGGGCTCCTAACTATGGT. Amino acid sequence: CASSPTVGAPNYG. In full, the CDR3 is CASSPTVGAPNYGQYF.

This clone was recorded many times. The CDR3 end falls 3 residues outside the read, so it is completed with the germline J gene. The rearrangement uses TRBV2 and TRBJ2-2; 12 positions agree with TRBD1. Trimming took 7 bases from V and 9 from J; bases not matched to a gene: 6. The CDR3 totals 14 residues. The germline V gene encodes CDR1 SNHLY and CDR2 FYNNEI. The CDR3 DNA, read in part, is TGTGCCAGCACCGAGGGACAGGGGGCGAGGGAG. It is translated as CASTEGQGARE. The complete CDR3 sequence is CASTEGQGARELFF. The whole variable domain, filled in from reference TRBV2 and TRBJ2-2, reads EPEVTQTPSHQVTQMGQEVILRCVPISNHLYFYWYRQILGQKVEFLVSFYNNEISEKSEIFDDQFSVERPDGSNFTLKIRSTKLEDSAMYFCASTEGQGARELFFGEGSRLTVL.

On this clone itself: The sequenced fragment ends 3 residues before the CDR3 boundary, so the rest is inferred from the germline J gene. The chain uses TRBV30 and TRBJ1-2; 7 nucleotides match TRBD1. Per the germline V gene, CDR1 is GTSNPN and CDR2 is SVGIG (reference sequence). The CDR3 sequence is 13 residues long. CDR3 sequence reads: CAWRRQGTGDYTF. The DNA read from the CDR3 is TGTGCCTGGAGACGACAGGGTACTGGGGAC.

This clone was counted many times. The read gets to within 3 residues of the CDR3 end, and the germline J gene fills in the rest. Other DNA sequences in the same sample also yield this CDR3. The chain employs TRBV30 and TRBJ1-1, with 12 nucleotides matching TRBD1. The trim removed 1 base at V and 4 bases at J, leaving 4 bases unmatched. The germline V gene has CDR1 GTSNPN and CDR2 SVGIG (reference sequence). CDR3 length: 15 residues. CDR3 DNA (partial): TGTGCCTGGAGTGCCCGGGACAGGGGGCTCACTGAA. Amino acids: CAWSARDRGLTE. The complete CDR3 protein is CAWSARDRGLTEAFF.

Details on this clone: The missing CDR3 end, 3 residues past where the read stops, is filled in from the germline J gene. The chain couples TRBV10-2 to TRBJ2-3; the D is unclear. Germline V gives CDR1 WSHSY, CDR2 SAAADI. Trimming pared 7 bases from V and 2 bases from J, leaving 13 bases between. The CDR3 is 14 residues long. CDR3 protein: CASTGRRNTDTQYF. The DNA read from the CDR3 is TGCGCCAGCACTGGCAGGCGAAACACAGATACG.

In this sample, this clone turned up a few times. A junction end diverges from the germline sequence, so it may reflect a read error. Read coverage stops 3 residues before the CDR3 terminus; the germline J gene supplies the remainder. The genes are TRBV6-1 and TRBJ1-3, with a tentative D call TRBD1 (5 bases). Germline CDR1 and CDR2: MNHNS and SASEGT. The CDR3 loop spans 14 amino acids. CDR3 DNA, as far as it was read: TGTGCCAGCAGTGAAGGGGGCTCTGGAAACACG. Its protein is CASSEGGSGNT. The full-length CDR3 reads as CASSEGGSGNTIYF.

This clone has ten or more counts. The CDR3 goes on 3 residues after the read ends, and that part is filled in from the germline J gene. The chain combines TRBV29-1 with TRBJ1-1; maybe TRBD1 (5 bases). The CDR3 totals 16 residues. In germline, CDR1 is SQVTM, CDR2 ANQGSEA. Trimming took 4 bases from V and 5 from J, leaving 23 bases between them. Here the CDR3 reads CSVVLAAGPWGTEAFF. CDR3 DNA, as far as it was read: TGCAGCGTTGTTCTGGCGGCAGGGCCCTGGGGAACTGAA.

This clone was recorded a few times. The read stops 3 residues short of the end of the CDR3; the missing end is completed from the germline J gene. The gene calls are TRBV7-2 and TRBJ1-3; D is undetermined. Germline V lookup: CDR1 SGHTA, CDR2 FQGNSA. This CDR3 region has 13 residues. V was pared by 6 bases and J by 0 bases, with 6 bases between. The sequenced part of the CDR3 DNA is TGTGCCAGCAGGCCGGGCTCTGGAAACACC. Its translation: CASRPGSGNT. The whole CDR3 sequence is CASRPGSGNTIYF.

This clone was picked up a small number of times. The read terminates 3 residues ahead of where the CDR3 ends, so the germline J gene completes it. The chain joins TRBV18 to TRBJ1-2, with D unclear. Per germline, CDR1 KGHSH and CDR2 LQKENI. CDR3 length equals 15 residues. CDR3 sequence: CASSINLGVTYDYTF. CDR3 bases read: TGTGCCAGCTCGATAAATCTCGGGGTCACCTACGAC.

This clone was counted at least ten times. With the read ending 3 residues before the CDR3 end, the germline J gene is used to fill in that end. This rearrangement joins TRBV19 to TRBJ2-7; D may match TRBD1 or TRBD2 (6 bases each). The CDR3 totals 14 residues. The ends were cut back, 9 bases at V and 6 bases at J, with 21 bases in the middle. Looked up from germline, CDR1 is LNHDA and CDR2 is SQIVND (reference sequence). This chain's CDR3 is CARGGWGRPGEQYF. The CDR3 DNA, read in part, is TGTGCCAGGGGAGGTTGGGGGCGCCCCGGCGAG.

This clone occurred many times. Coverage ceases 3 residues before the CDR3 finishes, and the germline J gene fills in the end. The chain links TRBV28 to TRBJ2-7, with D possibly matching TRBD1 (5 bases). The CDR3 spans 13 residues. Looked up from germline, CDR1 is MDHEN and CDR2 is SYDVKM. With 6 bases removed from V and 0 bases from J, the gap between germline ends came to 9 bases. CDR3: CASSSDTSYEQYF. The covered CDR3 bases are TGTGCCAGCAGCTCGGACACCTCCTACGAG.

This clone came up many times. The read stops 3 residues short of the end of the CDR3; the missing end is completed from the germline J gene. This chain links TRBV20-1 with TRBJ1-2; possible D gene TRBD1, 5 bases. This CDR3 contains 13 residues. V was shortened by 0 bases and J by 2 bases, with 7 bases between the two germline ends. Germline CDR1 and CDR2: DFQATT and SNEGSKA (reference sequence). Partial CDR3 DNA: TGCAGTGCTAGAGAAGGGGCCAACTATGGC. Translation gives CSAREGANYG. In full, the CDR3 reads CSAREGANYGYTF.

This clone has ten or more counts. The CDR3 goes on 3 residues after the read ends, and that part is filled in from the germline J gene. This sequence joins TRBV18 and TRBJ1-3; weak D call: TRBD1 (6 bases). The CDR3 is made up of 16 amino acids. V shed 3 bases and J shed 4 bases, with 16 bases lying between them. Germline V lookup: CDR1 KGHSH, CDR2 LQKENI. The part of the CDR3 DNA that was read is TGTGCCAGCTCACCTGAACAGGGCCTGACCGGAAACACC. This codes for CASSPEQGLTGNT. The full-length CDR3 reads as CASSPEQGLTGNTIYF. Drawing the rest from reference TRBV18 and TRBJ1-3, the complete variable domain is NAGVMQNPRHLVRRRGQEARLRCSPMKGHSHVYWYRQLPEEGLKFMVYLQKENIIDESGMPKERFSAEFPKEGPSILRIQQVVRGDSAAYFCASSPEQGLTGNTIYFGEGSWLTVV.

In its sample, this clone was seen many times. The DNA read from the CDR3 is TGTGCCAGTAGTATTTGGAGGCGGTCGAGCACCGGGGAG. Protein: CASSIWRRSSTGE. The full CDR3 sequence reads CASSIWRRSSTGELFF. The chain couples TRBV19 to TRBJ2-2; D is possibly TRBD2 (5 bases). Coverage ceases 3 residues before the CDR3 finishes, and the germline J gene fills in the end. V was pared by 3 bases and J by 4 bases, with 15 bases between. Germline lookup yields CDR1 LNHDA and CDR2 SQIVND (reference sequence). The CDR3 spans 16 residues.

Comments on this clone: The sequence runs out 3 residues before the end of the CDR3; the remainder is reconstructed from the germline J gene. V usage is TRBV7-8 and J usage is TRBJ1-6; D is unresolved. CDR1 is SGHVS, CDR2 FQNEAQ, per germline. This CDR3 has 13 amino acids. The ends were cut back, 5 bases at V and 9 bases at J, with 11 bases in the middle. Incomplete CDR3 DNA: TGTGCCAGCAGCGACAACTGGAGTTCACCC. It is translated as CASSDNWSSP. From start to end, the CDR3 is CASSDNWSSPLHF.

This clone was picked up many times. The read terminates 3 residues ahead of where the CDR3 ends, so the germline J gene completes it. This chain links TRBV19 with TRBJ2-7, with 8 bases lining up with TRBD1. Germline V lookup: CDR1 LNHDA, CDR2 SQIVND (reference sequence). CDR3 size: 14 residues. With 4 bases clipped from V and 0 bases from J, the junction kept 2 bases outside the gene matches. CDR3 DNA (partial): TGTGCCAGTAGTAAGACAGGGGTCTCCTACGAG. Translated: CASSKTGVSYE. The whole CDR3 is CASSKTGVSYEQYF.

This clone was detected many times. The read comes to an end 3 residues before the CDR3 does, leaving the germline J gene to fill in the end. This chain links TRBV5-1 with TRBJ2-2, with TRBD1 matching over 8 bases. The V segment lost 5 bases and the J segment 8 bases; nucleotides outside the gene matches: 5. This CDR3 is 13 amino acids long. CDR1 and CDR2 from the germline V gene are SGHRS and YFSETQ. The CDR3 spells CASRAGGEGELFF. The sequenced part of the CDR3 DNA is TGCGCCAGCAGGGCAGGGGGCGAAGGGGAG.

This clone has a count of ten or more. The read falls 3 residues short of the CDR3 end, and the missing part is taken from the germline J gene. J is TRBJ2-3 and V is TRBV2; D might be TRBD1 (7 bases). Trimming removed 4 bases at V and 1 base at J, with 12 bases between. The CDR3 runs 15 residues. Germline V lookup: CDR1 SNHLY, CDR2 FYNNEI. This chain's CDR3 is CASSAARGGTDTQYF. The DNA read from the CDR3 is TGTGCCAGCAGTGCCGCCAGGGGGGGCACAGATACG. Based on the CDR3 plus reference TRBV2 and TRBJ2-3, the full variable domain is EPEVTQTPSHQVTQMGQEVILRCVPISNHLYFYWYRQILGQKVEFLVSFYNNEISEKSEIFDDQFSVERPDGSNFTLKIRSTKLEDSAMYFCASSAARGGTDTQYFGPGTRLTVL.

This clone was picked up many times. The CDR3 is cut off 3 residues early in the read; its end comes from the germline J gene. V usage is TRBV29-1 and J usage is TRBJ2-1; TRBD1 aligns across 8 bases. V lost 1 base, J lost 6 bases, and 17 bases stayed unmatched. The germline V gene encodes CDR1 SQVTM and CDR2 ANQGSEA. There are 18 residues in the CDR3. This chain's CDR3 is CSVEVIRGTGSHTNEQFF. CDR3 DNA (partial): TGCAGCGTTGAAGTAATAAGGGGGACAGGTTCCCATACCAATGAG.

This clone was seen only a few times. Read sequence stops 3 residues before the CDR3 end, and the germline J gene provides the missing end. The gene calls are TRBV19 and TRBJ1-2; a weak D match, TRBD1 (5 bases). This CDR3 has 17 residues. Germline assignment: CDR1 LNHDA and CDR2 SQIVND (reference sequence). CDR3: CASTRRGDLSSYNDYTF. The DNA read from the CDR3 is TGTGCCAGTACCCGGCGGGGGGACTTGAGCTCCTACAATGAC.

About this clone itself: The CDR3 end falls 3 residues outside the read, so it is completed with the germline J gene. The chain employs TRBV30 and TRBJ1-1; no clear D gene. The V end was cut by 0 bases, the J end by 4 bases, with 9 bases between. Germline-derived CDR1 and CDR2 are GTSNPN and SVGIG (reference sequence). This CDR3 has 13 residues. CDR3 DNA (partial): TGTGCCTGGAGTGTACAACCGGGCACTGAA. Translation gives CAWSVQPGTE. The full CDR3 protein is CAWSVQPGTEAFF.

The sample holds many counts of this clone. The read terminates 3 residues before the CDR3 end, so the remaining end is supplied by the germline J gene. The chain couples TRBV5-1 to TRBJ2-5; TRBD2 matches 10 bases. The ends lost 4 bases at V and 4 bases at J; junction bases unmatched: 10. The CDR3 runs 16 residues. Germline assignment: CDR1 SGHRS and CDR2 YFSETQ. The CDR3 protein is CASSDPRAGGVETQYF. Incomplete CDR3 DNA: TGCGCCAGCAGCGACCCAAGAGCGGGGGGGGTAGAGACC. Variable domain in full (rest from reference TRBV5-1 and TRBJ2-5): KAGVTQTPRYLIKTRGQQVTLSCSPISGHRSVSWYQQTPGQGLQFLFEYFSETQRNKGNFPGRFSGRQFSNSRSEMNVSTLELGDSALYLCASSDPRAGGVETQYFGPGTRLLVL.